The 26 T cell receptor beta chains listed next were all sequenced from one sample in a study of cytomegalovirus exposure and HLA in healthy donors. 60 Vbeta and 13 Jbeta primers were used in PCR. Generated by immunoSEQ multiplex PCR, the TCRdb table keeps only in-frame clones and is missing some. This table holds approximately 250,000 clones, around 80% found once. The sequencing input was PBMCs. These receptors originate from a boy aged 10-17 years in good health and CMV-seronegative.

This rearrangement joins TRBV7-2 to TRBJ2-7; 14 bases line up with TRBD2. The V segment lost 3 bases and the J segment 5 bases; nucleotides outside the gene matches: 15. This CDR3 has 19 residues. Germline-derived CDR1 and CDR2 are SGHTA and FQGNSA. CDR3: CASSFSLGTSGSKWNEQYF. The DNA of the CDR3 is TGTGCCAGCAGCTTTAGCCTCGGGACTAGCGGGAGTAAGTGGAACGAGCAGTACTTC.

The genes are TRBV30 and TRBJ2-4, with 7 nucleotides matching TRBD2. Trimming cost V 0 bases and J 4 bases; bases outside gene matches: 9. Looked up from germline, CDR1 is GTSNPN and CDR2 is SVGIG (reference sequence). This CDR3 region has 16 residues. The CDR3 loop is CAWSVLLAGEKNIQYF. CDR3 nucleotide sequence: TGTGCCTGGAGTGTACTCCTTGCGGGGGAGAAAAACATTCAGTACTTC.

This clone was counted many times. J is TRBJ2-1 and V is TRBV6-4, with 7 bases that match TRBD1. Per the germline V gene, CDR1 is MRHNA and CDR2 is SNTAGT. Trimming took 2 bases from V and 3 from J; bases not matched to a gene: 1. CDR3 size: 14 residues. The CDR3 DNA sequence: TGTGCCAGCAGTGACGGACAGGACTACAATGAGCAGTTCTTC. Translation gives CASSDGQDYNEQFF.

This CDR3 reads CASSLPGLAGPTDTQYF. CDR3 nucleotides: TGCGCCAGCAGCCTTCCTGGACTAGCGGGGCCCACAGATACGCAGTATTTT. V is TRBV5-1 and J is TRBJ2-3; 12 bases align to TRBD2. The V and J ends lost 4 bases and 2 bases, in that order; junction bases with no gene match: 8. The germline V gene has CDR1 SGHRS and CDR2 YFSETQ. The CDR3 sequence is 17 residues long.

The chain carries TRBV19 and TRBJ1-3, with 8 nucleotides matching TRBD1. This CDR3 spans 18 amino acids. The V gene's germline CDR1 is LNHDA and CDR2 SQIVND (reference sequence). The junction had 12 bases not matched to a gene; V was cut back by 5 bases and J by 0 bases. The CDR3: CASSVGQVGLYSGNTIYF. DNA of the CDR3: TGTGCCAGTAGTGTGGGACAGGTCGGACTCTACTCTGGAAACACCATATATTTT.

This clone has just one count. V is TRBV13 and J is TRBJ1-4; D is unclear. The CDR3 is 15 residues long. Between the trimmed V and J ends, which lost 0 bases and 0 bases, there was a span of 5 bases. Looked up from germline, CDR1 is PRHDT and CDR2 is FYEKMQ (reference sequence). The CDR3 coding sequence is TGTGCCAGCAGCTTAGGGGCCTCAACTAATGAAAAACTGTTTTTT. This encodes CASSLGASTNEKLFF. The full variable domain, in which reference TRBV13 and TRBJ1-4 provide the parts outside the CDR3, is AAGVIQSPRHLIKEKRETATLKCYPIPRHDTVYWYQQGPGQDPQFLISFYEKMQSDKGSIPDRFSAQQFSDYHSELNMSSLELGDSALYFCASSLGASTNEKLFFGSGTQLSVL.

The rearrangement joins TRBV7-3 to TRBJ2-5; 9 nucleotides agree with TRBD1. Losses at the gene ends were 2 bases for V and 4 bases for J; bases not matched to a gene: 8. Germline CDR1 and CDR2: SGHTA and FQGTGA. The CDR3 has 16 residues. The CDR3 region is CASSLGAMTGGETQYF. Written as DNA, the CDR3 is TGTGCCAGCAGCTTAGGGGCCATGACAGGGGGAGAGACCCAGTACTTC.

The chain couples TRBV5-8 to TRBJ1-1; D uncertain. This CDR3 is built from 15 residues. Germline loops: CDR1 SGHTS, CDR2 YDEGEE. V dropped 6 bases and J dropped 3 bases, with 18 bases sitting between them. The CDR3, as DNA: TGTGCCAGCACTACGATTGAGGTTAGCGACACTGAAGCTTTCTTT. Translation gives CASTTIEVSDTEAFF.

The V and J genes are TRBV25-1 and TRBJ2-7; D might be TRBD2 (5 bases). The CDR3 is 14 residues long. CDR1 is MGHDK and CDR2 is SYGVNS in the germline V gene. The V end was cut by 7 bases, the J end by 6 bases, with 19 bases between. This chain's CDR3 is CASTGELAQSEQYF. DNA for the CDR3: TGTGCCAGCACTGGGGAGCTAGCTCAGAGCGAGCAGTACTTC.

J is TRBJ2-5 and V is TRBV9; 7 nucleotides match TRBD2. Looked up from germline, CDR1 is SGDLS and CDR2 is YYNGEE. The CDR3 is 15 amino acids. V shed 0 bases and J 2 bases; nucleotides not matched to a gene: 4. Here the CDR3 reads CASSVEAGTQETQYF. The CDR3 bases are TGTGCCAGCAGCGTAGAAGCGGGGACGCAAGAGACCCAGTACTTC.

This chain links TRBV6-5 with TRBJ1-2; 9 bases map to TRBD1. The CDR3 extends over 14 amino acids. With V trimmed by 6 bases and J by 2 bases, 4 bases remained unmatched. From germline, CDR1 is MNHEY and CDR2 SVGAGI. CDR3 DNA sequence: TGTGCCAGCAGACTGACAGGGGGAAACTATGGCTACACCTTC. This translates into CASRLTGGNYGYTF.

The chain links TRBV5-6 to TRBJ1-1; TRBD1 matches 7 bases. Germline V gives CDR1 SGHDT, CDR2 YYEEEE. J was trimmed by 4 bases and V by 2 bases; bases with no gene match: 5. The CDR3 contains 14 residues. The chain's CDR3 is CASSLLDRVTEAFF. The CDR3 region has the DNA TGTGCCAGCAGCTTACTCGACAGGGTCACTGAAGCTTTCTTT.

J is TRBJ2-1 and V is TRBV2; weak D call: TRBD2 (5 bases). V was shortened by 8 bases and J by 3 bases, with 17 bases between the two germline ends. This CDR3 comprises 15 residues. The germline V gene encodes CDR1 SNHLY and CDR2 FYNNEI. CDR3 protein: CASLGSRVGYNEQFF. In nucleotides, the CDR3 is TGTGCCAGCCTGGGATCGCGGGTCGGCTACAATGAGCAGTTCTTC.

This clone was detected only a few times. The J gene is TRBJ2-1, the V gene TRBV6-5, with D uncertain. Trimming stripped 7 bases from V and 0 bases from J, with 13 bases between. Germline assignment: CDR1 MNHEY and CDR2 SVGAGI. The CDR3 consists of 15 residues. This CDR3 is CASKLEESSYNEQFF. CDR3 bases: TGTGCCAGCAAGCTCGAAGAGAGCTCCTACAATGAGCAGTTCTTC.

About this clone: The same CDR3 arises from other DNA sequences in this sample as well. The V call is TRBV5-1, the J call TRBJ2-3, with 8 bases lining up with TRBD1. The germline gives CDR1 SGHRS, CDR2 YFSETQ. V lost 4 bases and J lost 4; bases outside the gene matches: 5. This CDR3 is 14 amino acids long. The CDR3 reads CASSLGQGPDTQYF. The CDR3 bases are TGCGCCAGCAGCCTAGGACAGGGACCAGATACGCAGTATTTT.

The table lists this clone with a count of one. The chain combines TRBV11-2 with TRBJ2-7; D remains ambiguous. Per germline, CDR1 SGHAT and CDR2 FQNNGV. The CDR3 is 12 residues long. Trimming pared 3 bases from V and 7 bases from J, leaving 10 bases between. The CDR3: CASSFTSREQYF. CDR3 DNA: TGTGCCAGCAGCTTTACTTCTCGGGAGCAGTACTTC.

This CDR3 is CARSLGGLRKTPGLAGPAYEQYF. The CDR3 coding sequence is TGTGCCAGAAGCTTGGGCGGACTCCGAAAAACTCCGGGACTAGCGGGACCTGCCTACGAGCAGTACTTC. The chain combines TRBV5-3 with TRBJ2-7; 13 nucleotides line up with TRBD2. TRBV5-3 carries the ORF label, with uncertain function. V lost 0 bases and J lost 2; bases outside the gene matches: 23. The length of the CDR3 is 23 residues.

The V gene is TRBV7-3, the J gene TRBJ2-3, with D hard to call. Looked up from germline, CDR1 is SGHTA and CDR2 is FQGTGA. Deletions cut 5 bases from V and 6 bases from J, with 12 bases between. This CDR3 comprises 13 residues. The CDR3 loop reads CASSLNSLDTQYF. The DNA of the CDR3 is TGTGCCAGCAGCCTAAATAGTCTGGATACGCAGTATTTT.

This clone was seen only a few times. The chain is built from TRBV30 and TRBJ1-5, with a weak D call TRBD1 (6 bases). CDR3 length: 12 amino acids. The germline gives CDR1 GTSNPN, CDR2 SVGIG (reference sequence). V was clipped by 5 bases and J by 3 bases, with 8 bases between them. CDR3 protein: CAWGTFNQPQHF. CDR3 nucleotide sequence: TGTGCCTGGGGGACATTCAATCAGCCCCAGCATTTT.

This clone was seen a handful of times. In DNA, the CDR3 is TGCGCCAGCAGCTTGTCGGGGGGGAGCTACGAGCAGTACTTC. Its translation is CASSLSGGSYEQYF. The chain recombines TRBV5-1 with TRBJ2-7, with 8 bases lining up with TRBD2. The junction had 3 bases not matched to a gene; V was cut back by 1 base and J by 3 bases. This CDR3 has 14 amino acids. Germline loops: CDR1 SGHRS, CDR2 YFSETQ. Based on the CDR3 plus reference TRBV5-1 and TRBJ2-7, the full variable domain is KAGVTQTPRYLIKTRGQQVTLSCSPISGHRSVSWYQQTPGQGLQFLFEYFSETQRNKGNFPGRFSGRQFSNSRSEMNVSTLELGDSALYLCASSLSGGSYEQYFGPGTRLTVT.

The rearrangement links TRBV9 to TRBJ2-7; the D gene is possibly TRBD1 (5 bases). The CDR3 length is 15 residues. Trimming stripped 0 bases from V and 4 bases from J, with 14 bases between. The V gene's germline CDR1 is SGDLS and CDR2 YYNGEE. The CDR3 sequence is CASSVDGWGQYEQYF. CDR3 nucleotide sequence: TGTGCCAGCAGCGTAGATGGCTGGGGCCAGTACGAGCAGTACTTC.

The chain joins TRBV6-1 to TRBJ1-5; tentative D call: TRBD1 (5 bases). The ends were cut back, 3 bases at V and 11 bases at J, with 8 bases in the middle. The CDR3 consists of 11 residues. In germline, CDR1 is MNHNS, CDR2 SASEGT. The CDR3 protein is CASSETQAQHF. Here the CDR3 DNA reads TGTGCCAGCAGTGAGACACAGGCCCAGCATTTT.

This chain connects TRBV29-1 to TRBJ1-4; TRBD1 agrees at 9 bases. Trimming cost V 5 bases and J 8 bases; bases outside gene matches: 9. The CDR3 has 14 residues. Germline assignment: CDR1 SQVTM and CDR2 ANQGSEA. The CDR3: CSVRQQGAREKLFF. In DNA form, the CDR3 reads TGCAGCGTTAGACAACAGGGGGCACGGGAAAAACTGTTTTTT.

The chain combines TRBV5-1 with TRBJ2-7; 7 nucleotides align to TRBD2. The J call may be faulty, since TRBJ2-5 better matches the DNA end. This CDR3 has 15 residues. CDR1 SGHRS and CDR2 YFSETQ come from the germline V gene. CDR3 DNA: TGCGCCAGCAGCTTGGAGCTAGCGGTCCAAGAGACCCAGTACTTC. Protein product: CASSLELAVQETQYF.

The V and J genes are TRBV27 and TRBJ2-7, with 12 bases fitting TRBD1. Trimming took 8 bases from V and 7 from J; bases not matched to a gene: 9. Germline assignment: CDR1 MNHEY and CDR2 SMNVEV (reference sequence). The CDR3 extends over 14 amino acids. This chain's CDR3 is CASRIRDRGREQYF. In DNA, the CDR3 is TGTGCCAGCCGAATCCGGGACAGGGGGCGAGAGCAGTACTTC.

The chain joins TRBV7-9 to TRBJ1-2; TRBD1 matches 7 bases. CDR1 and CDR2 from the germline V gene are SEHNR and FQNEAQ (reference sequence). This CDR3 spans 13 amino acids. J was trimmed by 10 bases and V by 4 bases; bases with no gene match: 9. CDR3 coding DNA: TGTGCCAGCAGCTCCCGGACAGGTTTGGCCTACACCTTC. Protein sequence: CASSSRTGLAYTF.